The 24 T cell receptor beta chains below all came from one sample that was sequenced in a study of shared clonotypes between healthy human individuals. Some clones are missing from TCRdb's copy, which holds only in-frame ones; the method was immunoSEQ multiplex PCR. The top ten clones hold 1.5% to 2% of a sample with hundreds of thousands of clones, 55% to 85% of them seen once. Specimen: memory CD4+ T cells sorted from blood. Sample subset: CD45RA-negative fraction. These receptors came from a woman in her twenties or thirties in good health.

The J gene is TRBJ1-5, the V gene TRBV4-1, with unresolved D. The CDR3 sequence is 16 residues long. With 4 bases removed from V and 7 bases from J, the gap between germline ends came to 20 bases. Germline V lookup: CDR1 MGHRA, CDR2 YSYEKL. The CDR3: CASSRSVGVEEQPQHF. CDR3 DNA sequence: TGCGCCAGCAGCCGGTCTGTTGGTGTTGAGGAGCAGCCCCAGCATTTT.

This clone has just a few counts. The CDR3 protein is CASSNSLGNEQYF. DNA of the CDR3: TGTGCCAGCAGCAACAGCCTAGGAAACGAGCAGTACTTC. The chain has TRBV11-2 and TRBJ2-7, with D unclear. The CDR3 consists of 13 residues. Germline values: CDR1 SGHAT, CDR2 FQNNGV. V was clipped by 5 bases and J by 5 bases, with 13 bases between them.

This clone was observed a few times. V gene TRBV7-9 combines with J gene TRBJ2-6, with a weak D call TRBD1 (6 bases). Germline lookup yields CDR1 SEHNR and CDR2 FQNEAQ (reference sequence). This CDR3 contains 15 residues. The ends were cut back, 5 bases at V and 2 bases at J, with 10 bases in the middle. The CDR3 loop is CASSRPGAGANVLTF. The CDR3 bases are TGTGCCAGCAGCCGCCCAGGGGCTGGGGCCAACGTCCTGACTTTC. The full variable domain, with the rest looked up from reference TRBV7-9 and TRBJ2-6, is DTGVSQNPRHKITKRGQNVTFRCDPISEHNRLYWYRQTLGQGPEFLTYFQNEAQLEKSRLLSDRFSAERPKGSFSTLEIQRTEQGDSAMYLCASSRPGAGANVLTFGAGSRLTVL.

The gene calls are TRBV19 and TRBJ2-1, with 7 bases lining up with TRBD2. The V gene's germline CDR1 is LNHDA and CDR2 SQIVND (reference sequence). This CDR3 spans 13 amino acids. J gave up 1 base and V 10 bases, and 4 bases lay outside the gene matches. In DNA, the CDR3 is TGTGCCACGAGCGGGGTTTCCTACAATGAGCAGTTCTTC. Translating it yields CATSGVSYNEQFF.

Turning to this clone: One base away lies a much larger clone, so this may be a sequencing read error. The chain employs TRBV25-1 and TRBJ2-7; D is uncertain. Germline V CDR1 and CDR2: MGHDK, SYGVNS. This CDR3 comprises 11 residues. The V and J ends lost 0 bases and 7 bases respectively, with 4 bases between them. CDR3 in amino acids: CASSEYQEQYF. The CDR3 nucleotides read TGTGCCAGCAGTGAATACCAGGAGCAGTACTTC.

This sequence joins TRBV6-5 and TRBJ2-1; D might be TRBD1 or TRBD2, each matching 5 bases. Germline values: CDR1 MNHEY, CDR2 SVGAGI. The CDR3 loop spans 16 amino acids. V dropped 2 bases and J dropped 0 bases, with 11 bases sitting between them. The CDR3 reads CASSYEGPSSYNEQFF. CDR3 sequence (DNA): TGTGCCAGCAGTTACGAGGGACCAAGCTCCTACAATGAGCAGTTCTTC.

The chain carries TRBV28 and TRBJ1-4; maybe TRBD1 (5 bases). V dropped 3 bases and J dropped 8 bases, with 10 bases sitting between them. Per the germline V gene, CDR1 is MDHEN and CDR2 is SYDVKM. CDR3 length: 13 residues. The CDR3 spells CASSFQGEEKLFF. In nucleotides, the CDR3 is TGTGCCAGCAGTTTCCAGGGAGAGGAAAAACTGTTTTTT.

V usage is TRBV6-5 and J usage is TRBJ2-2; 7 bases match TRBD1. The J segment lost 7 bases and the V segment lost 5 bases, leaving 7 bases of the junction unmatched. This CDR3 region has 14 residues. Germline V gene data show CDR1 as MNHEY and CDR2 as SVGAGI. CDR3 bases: TGTGCCAGCAGTCGTGACAGGGCTAGCGGGGAGCTGTTTTTT. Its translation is CASSRDRASGELFF.

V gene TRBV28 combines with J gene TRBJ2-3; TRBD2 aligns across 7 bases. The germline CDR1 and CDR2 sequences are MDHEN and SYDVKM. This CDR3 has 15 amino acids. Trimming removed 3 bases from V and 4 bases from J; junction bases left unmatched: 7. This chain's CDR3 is CASSFSGRVADTQYF. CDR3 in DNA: TGTGCCAGCAGTTTCAGTGGGAGGGTAGCAGATACGCAGTATTTT.

The CDR3 region has the DNA TGTGCCAGTAGAAGAGTGGGGACTAGCGGGGCAGATACGCAGTATTTT. This codes for CASRRVGTSGADTQYF. The V and J genes are TRBV19 and TRBJ2-3, with TRBD2 matching over 13 bases. CDR1 is LNHDA and CDR2 is SQIVND in the germline V gene (reference sequence). CDR3 length: 16 amino acids. J gave up 4 bases and V 6 bases, and 7 bases lay outside the gene matches.

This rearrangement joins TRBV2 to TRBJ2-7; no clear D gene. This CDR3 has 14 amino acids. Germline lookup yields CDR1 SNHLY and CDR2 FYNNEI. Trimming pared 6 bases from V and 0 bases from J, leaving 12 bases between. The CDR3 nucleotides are TGTGCCAGCAGGGCAACATGGACCTCCTACGAGCAGTACTTC. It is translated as CASRATWTSYEQYF.

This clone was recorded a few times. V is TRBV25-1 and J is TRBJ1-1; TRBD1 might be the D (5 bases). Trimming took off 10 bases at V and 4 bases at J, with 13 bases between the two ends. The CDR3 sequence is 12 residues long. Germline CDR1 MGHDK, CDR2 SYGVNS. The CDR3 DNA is TGTGCCACCCGGGGGGAAGGCACTGAAGCTTTCTTT. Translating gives CATRGEGTEAFF.

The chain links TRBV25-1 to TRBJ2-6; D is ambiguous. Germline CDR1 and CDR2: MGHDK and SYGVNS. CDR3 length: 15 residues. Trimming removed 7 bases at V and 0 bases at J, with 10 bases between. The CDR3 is CASTLLSSGANVLTF. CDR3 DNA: TGTGCCAGCACTCTACTCAGCTCTGGGGCCAACGTCCTGACTTTC. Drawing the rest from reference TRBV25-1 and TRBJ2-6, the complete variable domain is EADIYQTPRYLVIGTGKKITLECSQTMGHDKMYWYQQDPGMELHLIHYSYGVNSTEKGDLSSESTVSRIRTEHFPLTLESARPSHTSQYLCASTLLSSGANVLTFGAGSRLTVL.

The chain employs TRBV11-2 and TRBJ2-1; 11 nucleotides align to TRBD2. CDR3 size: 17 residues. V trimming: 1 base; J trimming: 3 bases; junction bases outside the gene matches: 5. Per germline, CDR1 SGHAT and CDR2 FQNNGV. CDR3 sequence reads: CASSLGAGTSGYNEQFF. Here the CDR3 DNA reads TGTGCCAGCAGCTTAGGAGCGGGGACTAGCGGCTACAATGAGCAGTTCTTC.

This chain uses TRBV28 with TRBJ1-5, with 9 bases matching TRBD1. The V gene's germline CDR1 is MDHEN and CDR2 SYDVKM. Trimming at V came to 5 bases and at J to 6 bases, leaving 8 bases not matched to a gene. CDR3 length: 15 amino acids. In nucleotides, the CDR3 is TGTGCCAGCAGTACCGGGACAGGGTATCCTCAGCCCCAGCATTTT. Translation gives CASSTGTGYPQPQHF.

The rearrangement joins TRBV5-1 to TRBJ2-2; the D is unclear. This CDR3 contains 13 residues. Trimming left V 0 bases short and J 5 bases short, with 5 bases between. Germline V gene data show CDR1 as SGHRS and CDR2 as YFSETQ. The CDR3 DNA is TGCGCCAGCAGCTTGGCAGTAACCGGGGAGCTGTTTTTT. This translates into CASSLAVTGELFF.

The CDR3, as DNA: TGTGCCAGCAGTCAGAGAACAGGAGGACTGTTTTTT. Translated, it gives CASSQRTGGLFF. The rearrangement joins TRBV6-5 to TRBJ1-4; the D gene is possibly TRBD1 (5 bases). The germline gives CDR1 MNHEY, CDR2 SVGAGI. V shed 5 bases and J shed 13 bases, with 14 bases lying between them. This CDR3 spans 12 amino acids.

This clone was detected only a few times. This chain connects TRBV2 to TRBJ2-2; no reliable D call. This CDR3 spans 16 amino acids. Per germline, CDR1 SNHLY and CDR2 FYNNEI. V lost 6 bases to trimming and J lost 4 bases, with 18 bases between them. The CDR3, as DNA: TGTGCCAGCAGCCGAAGTGGGCAGGCGACCACCGGGGAGCTGTTTTTT. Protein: CASSRSGQATTGELFF.

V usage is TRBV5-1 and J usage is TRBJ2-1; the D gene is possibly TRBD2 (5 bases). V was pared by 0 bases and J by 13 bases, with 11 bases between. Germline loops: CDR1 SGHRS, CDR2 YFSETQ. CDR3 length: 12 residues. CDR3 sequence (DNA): TGCGCCAGCAGCTTGGCACCCGGACTTCAGTTCTTC. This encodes CASSLAPGLQFF.

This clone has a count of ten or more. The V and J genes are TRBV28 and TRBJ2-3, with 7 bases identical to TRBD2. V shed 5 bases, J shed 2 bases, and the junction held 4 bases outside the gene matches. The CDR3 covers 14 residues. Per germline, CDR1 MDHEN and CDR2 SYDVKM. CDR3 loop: CASSKAGFTDTQYF. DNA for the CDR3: TGTGCCAGCAGTAAAGCGGGATTCACAGATACGCAGTATTTT. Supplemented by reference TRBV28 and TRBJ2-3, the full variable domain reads DVKVTQSSRYLVKRTGEKVFLECVQDMDHENMFWYRQDPGLGLRLIYFSYDVKMKEKGDIPEGYSVSREKKERFSLILESASTNQTSMYLCASSKAGFTDTQYFGPGTRLTVL.

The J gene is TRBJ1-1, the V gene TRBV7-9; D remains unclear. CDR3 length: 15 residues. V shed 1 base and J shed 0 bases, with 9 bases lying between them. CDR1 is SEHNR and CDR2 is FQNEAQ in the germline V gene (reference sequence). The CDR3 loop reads CASSLGGHLNTEAFF. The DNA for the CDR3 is TGTGCCAGCAGCTTAGGAGGCCACTTGAACACTGAAGCTTTCTTT.

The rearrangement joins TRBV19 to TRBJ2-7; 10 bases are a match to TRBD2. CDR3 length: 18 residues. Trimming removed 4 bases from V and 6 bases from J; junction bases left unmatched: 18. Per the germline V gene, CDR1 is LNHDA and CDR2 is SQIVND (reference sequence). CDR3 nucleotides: TGTGCCAGTAGTACAGGGCCATTCACTCTAGCGGGAGTTGTCGAGCAGTACTTC. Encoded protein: CASSTGPFTLAGVVEQYF.

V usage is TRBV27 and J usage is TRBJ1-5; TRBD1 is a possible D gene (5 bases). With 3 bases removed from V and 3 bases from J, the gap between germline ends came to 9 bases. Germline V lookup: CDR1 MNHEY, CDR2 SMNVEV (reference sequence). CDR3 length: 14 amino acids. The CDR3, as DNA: TGTGCCAGCAGTTTCAGGGATATCAATCAGCCCCAGCATTTT. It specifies CASSFRDINQPQHF.

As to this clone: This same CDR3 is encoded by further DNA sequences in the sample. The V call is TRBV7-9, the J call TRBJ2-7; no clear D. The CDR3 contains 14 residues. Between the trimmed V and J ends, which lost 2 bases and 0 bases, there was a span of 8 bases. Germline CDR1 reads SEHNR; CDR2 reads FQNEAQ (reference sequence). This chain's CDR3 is CASSLSSSSYEQYF. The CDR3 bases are TGTGCCAGCAGCTTATCGTCCAGCTCCTACGAGCAGTACTTC.